This TCR beta chain came from a study of blood T cells in healthy people across ages. Broader study findings: Per million T cells, the diversity of TCR beta decreased roughly linearly as age advanced.

This clonotype has a single count. Its antigen is undetermined. The CDR3 has 13 amino acids. Per the germline V gene, CDR1 is MNHNY and CDR2 is SVGAGI (reference sequence). Between the trimmed V and J ends, which lost 5 bases and 6 bases, there was a span of 11 bases. The second PCR ran roughly 6 to 11 cycles with a sample-barcoded 5' primer and J-beta primers. One entry per CDR3 protein, called by TCRdb with MiXCR from the 5' RACE reads. This table has approximately 800,000 distinct CDR3 sequences, about 59% appearing once. The chain has TRBV6-6 and TRBJ2-1; D gene ambiguous. The sample consisted of blood. This clonotype was sampled from a man aged 25 to 40 in good health. The CDR3 loop reads CASSPPAVNEQFF. Here the CDR3 DNA reads TGTGCCAGCAGTCCCCCGGCTGTCAATGAGCAGTTCTTC.